Listed here is a single T cell receptor (beta chain). Its antigen is not identified. The source of the sample is a study of cytomegalovirus exposure and HLA in healthy donors. Researchers ran the PCR with 60 Vbeta and 13 Jbeta primers. Produced via immunoSEQ multiplex PCR; TCRdb's table is partial and in-frame only. The record lists under 200,000 clones, of which the ten most abundant hold about 6.5%. Overall study findings and caveats: Cytomegalovirus association was listed for around 180 TCR beta chains. Using the classifier, cytomegalovirus status was reportedly diagnosed with high specificity and sensitivity. CMV serostatus was the only recorded immune exposure for donors. Most TCRs appeared rarely, but some public TCRs recurred in many donors.

This receptor was obtained from a man under 40 in good health and CMV-seronegative. The sequencing input was PBMCs.

CDR3 loop: CACGEGVQETQYF. In DNA, the CDR3 is TGTGCCTGCGGGGAGGGAGTTCAAGAGACCCAGTACTTC. The chain is built from TRBV7-7 and TRBJ2-5; 7 nucleotides align to TRBD2. The CDR3 has 13 residues. The V gene end was trimmed by 11 bases and the J gene end by 2 bases; junction bases not matched to a gene: 8. Germline CDR1 and CDR2: SSHAT and FNYEAQ (reference sequence).